Presented here are 5 T cell receptor beta chains from one specimen sequenced in a study of blood T cell repertoires in COVID-19 (dated by TCRdb to 2020 to 2022). To prepare the library, the immunoSEQ multiplex PCR assay was applied. The clones in this table, taken by TCRdb from immuneACCESS, are in-frame only. Not every clone is retained; where verified, under half of the shortfall comes from an unresolved V gene, and the cause of the rest is unknown. This sample comprises a few hundred thousand clones, 80% to 95% of them detected only once. Approximately 18% of the sample comes from the top ten. The sequenced sample was PBMCs or T cells enriched from blood (not recorded which). The source of these receptors is a young woman who had recovered from COVID-19.

The chain links TRBV5-6 to TRBJ2-1; D gene unclear. The germline V and J ends were trimmed by 5 bases and 0 bases, with 15 bases remaining between them. Germline-derived CDR1 and CDR2 are SGHDT and YYEEEE. This CDR3 has 16 residues. CDR3 region: CASSLVAASSYNEQFF. CDR3 bases: TGTGCCAGCAGTCTCGTCGCGGCCAGCTCCTACAATGAGCAGTTCTTC.

In its sample, this clone was seen once. The chain recombines TRBV6-2 or TRBV6-3 with TRBJ1-5; the D gene is possibly TRBD1 (5 bases). Germline loops: CDR1 MNHEY, CDR2 SVGEGT. This CDR3 contains 14 residues. The ends were cut back, 4 bases at V and 0 bases at J, with 7 bases in the middle. CDR3 amino acids: CASSFTGSNQPQHF. CDR3 DNA: TGTGCCAGCAGTTTTACAGGTAGCAATCAGCCCCAGCATTTT.

J is TRBJ2-1 and V is TRBV4-3, with TRBD2 identical over 8 bases. CDR1 is LGHNA and CDR2 is YSLEER in the germline V gene. V trimming: 1 base; J trimming: 7 bases; junction bases outside the gene matches: 12. The CDR3 extends over 17 amino acids. The DNA for the CDR3 is TGCGCCAGCAGCCAAGTTTTAACTAGCGGAGGAGTGAATGAGCAGTTCTTC. The encoded protein is CASSQVLTSGGVNEQFF.

The genes are TRBV10-2 and TRBJ2-2, with D possibly being TRBD2 (6 bases). V was shortened by 2 bases and J by 6 bases, with 13 bases between the two germline ends. Germline V gives CDR1 WSHSY, CDR2 SAAADI. CDR3 length: 15 amino acids. CDR3 in DNA: TGCGCCAGCAGTGAGCCCCAACTAGCTTCCGGGGAGCTGTTTTTT. Translation gives CASSEPQLASGELFF.

The CDR3 bases are TGTGCCATCACCCTGACAGGGGCTTACTATGGCTACACCTTC. This sequence encodes CAITLTGAYYGYTF. This chain joins TRBV10-3 and TRBJ1-2; 8 nucleotides agree with TRBD1. Germline CDR1 is ENHRY and CDR2 is SYGVKD. The V and J ends lost 7 bases and 3 bases, in that order; junction bases with no gene match: 7. The CDR3 totals 14 residues.